The subject of this entry is one TCR beta chain. Antigen specificity is unknown. Primers: 60 Vbeta forward and 13 Jbeta reverse. Per the original data handling: Among the unique TCR beta chains that a later analysis counted, 75 million to 85 million in all, 10 million to 11 million were shared. The data were produced by immunoSEQ multiplex PCR, yet TCRdb's version contains in-frame clones alone and is incomplete. V and J calls and clone size follow that table, whereas D and trimming were derived from the DNA. The sample yields about 89,000 clones, around 84% seen once. These data originate in a study of cytomegalovirus exposure and HLA in healthy donors. Points from the study as a whole: A few CMV-associated chains were confirmed in vitro to be specific for CMV antigens. No immune exposure information besides CMV serostatus was available.

Healthy bone marrow donors made up the cohort. The length of the CDR3 is 14 residues. The V and J ends lost 1 base and 4 bases respectively, with 5 bases between them. CDR1 and CDR2 (germline): MGHRA, YSYEKL. The chain joins TRBV4-1 to TRBJ2-6; no clear D gene. Sequenced: PBMCs. The receptor was isolated from a man aged 40-49 years in good health and CMV-seropositive. The CDR3 here is CASSQVSGANVLTF. The DNA of the CDR3 is TGCGCCAGCAGCCAAGTATCCGGGGCCAACGTCCTGACTTTC.